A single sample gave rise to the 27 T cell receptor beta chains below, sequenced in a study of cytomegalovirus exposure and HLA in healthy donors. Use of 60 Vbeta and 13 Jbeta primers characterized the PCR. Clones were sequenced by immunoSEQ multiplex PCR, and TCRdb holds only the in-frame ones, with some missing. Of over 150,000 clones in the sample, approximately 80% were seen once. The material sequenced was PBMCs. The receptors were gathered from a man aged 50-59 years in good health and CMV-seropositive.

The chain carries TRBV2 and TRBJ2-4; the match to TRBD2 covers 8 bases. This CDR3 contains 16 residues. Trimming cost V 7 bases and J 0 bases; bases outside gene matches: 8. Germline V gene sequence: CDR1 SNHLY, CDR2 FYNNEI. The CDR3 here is CASIAGLVLAKNIQYF. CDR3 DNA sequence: TGTGCCAGCATAGCGGGGCTCGTTTTAGCCAAAAACATTCAGTACTTC.

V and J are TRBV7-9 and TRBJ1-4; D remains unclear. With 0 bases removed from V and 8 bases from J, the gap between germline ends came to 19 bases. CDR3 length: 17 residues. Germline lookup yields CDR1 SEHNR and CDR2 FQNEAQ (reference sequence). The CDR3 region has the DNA TGTGCCAGCAGCTTAGCCGGTCTACTGACCCCGGAGGAAAAACTGTTTTTT. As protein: CASSLAGLLTPEEKLFF.

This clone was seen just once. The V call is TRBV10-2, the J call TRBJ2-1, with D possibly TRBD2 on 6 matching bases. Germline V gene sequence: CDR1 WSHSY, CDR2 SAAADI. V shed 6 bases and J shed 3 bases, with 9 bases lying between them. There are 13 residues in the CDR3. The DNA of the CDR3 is TGCGCCAGCAGGATAGCGGACTACAATGAGCAGTTCTTC. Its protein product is CASRIADYNEQFF.

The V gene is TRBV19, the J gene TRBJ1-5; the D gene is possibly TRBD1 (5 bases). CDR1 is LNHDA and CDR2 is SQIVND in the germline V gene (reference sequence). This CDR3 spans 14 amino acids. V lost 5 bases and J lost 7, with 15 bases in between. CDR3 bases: TGTGCCAGTAGTCCCGGAAGCAGGGTGCAGCCCCAGCATTTT. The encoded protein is CASSPGSRVQPQHF.

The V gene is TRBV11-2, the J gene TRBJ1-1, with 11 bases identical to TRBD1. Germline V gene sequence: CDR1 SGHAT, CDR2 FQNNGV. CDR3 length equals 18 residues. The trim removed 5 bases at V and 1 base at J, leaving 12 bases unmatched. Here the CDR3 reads CASSRRTGGSFENTEAFF. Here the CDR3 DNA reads TGTGCCAGCAGCCGCCGGACAGGGGGCTCTTTTGAGAACACTGAAGCTTTCTTT. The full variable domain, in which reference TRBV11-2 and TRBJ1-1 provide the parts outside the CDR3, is EAGVAQSPRYKIIEKRQSVAFWCNPISGHATLYWYQQILGQGPKLLIQFQNNGVVDDSQLPKDRFSAERLKGVDSTLKIQPAKLEDSAVYLCASSRRTGGSFENTEAFFGQGTRLTVV.

The CDR3 sequence is CASSPGQGGTEAFF. The CDR3, as DNA: TGCGCCAGCAGCCCGGGGCAGGGAGGAACTGAAGCTTTCTTT. The genes are TRBV5-1 and TRBJ1-1; D might be TRBD1 (5 bases). The CDR3 is made up of 14 amino acids. The germline CDR1 and CDR2 sequences are SGHRS and YFSETQ. The V and J ends lost 4 bases and 5 bases respectively, with 15 bases between them.

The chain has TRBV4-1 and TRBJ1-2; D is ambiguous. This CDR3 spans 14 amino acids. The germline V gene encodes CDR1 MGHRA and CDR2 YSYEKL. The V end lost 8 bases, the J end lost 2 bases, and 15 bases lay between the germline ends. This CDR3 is CASGRGWLNYGYTF. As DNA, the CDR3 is TGCGCCAGCGGCCGCGGGTGGCTGAACTATGGCTACACCTTC.

The CDR3 sequence: CAISENAGGYEQYF. CDR3 in DNA: TGTGCCATCAGTGAAAACGCAGGGGGGTACGAGCAGTACTTC. The rearrangement uses TRBV10-3 and TRBJ2-7; D is perhaps TRBD1 (7 bases). V lost 3 bases, J lost 4 bases, and 13 bases lay in between. The germline gives CDR1 ENHRY, CDR2 SYGVKD. CDR3 length equals 14 residues.

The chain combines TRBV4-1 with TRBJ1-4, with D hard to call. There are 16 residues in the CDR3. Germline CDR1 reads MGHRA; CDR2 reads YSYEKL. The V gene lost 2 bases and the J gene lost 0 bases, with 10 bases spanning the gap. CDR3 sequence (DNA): TGCGCCAGCAGCCAACAGTCTTACGCAACTAATGAAAAACTGTTTTTT. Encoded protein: CASSQQSYATNEKLFF.

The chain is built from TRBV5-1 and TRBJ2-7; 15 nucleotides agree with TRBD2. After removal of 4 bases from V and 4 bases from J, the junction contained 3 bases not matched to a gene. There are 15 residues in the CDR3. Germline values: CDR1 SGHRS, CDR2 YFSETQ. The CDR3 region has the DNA TGCGCCAGCAGCCGGACTAGCGGGGGGGCTTACGAGCAGTACTTC. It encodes CASSRTSGGAYEQYF.

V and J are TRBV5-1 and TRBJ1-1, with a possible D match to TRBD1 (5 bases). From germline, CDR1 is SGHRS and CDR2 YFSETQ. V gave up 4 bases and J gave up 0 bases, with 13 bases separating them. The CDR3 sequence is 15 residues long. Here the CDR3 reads CASSPGRGMNTEAFF. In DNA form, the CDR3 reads TGCGCCAGCAGCCCGGGGCGGGGCATGAACACTGAAGCTTTCTTT.

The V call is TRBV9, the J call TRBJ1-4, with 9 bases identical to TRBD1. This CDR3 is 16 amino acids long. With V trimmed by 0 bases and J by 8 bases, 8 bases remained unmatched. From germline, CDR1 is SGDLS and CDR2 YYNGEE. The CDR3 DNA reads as TGTGCCAGCAGCGTAGGGTGGGGGGGACAGGGAGAAAAACTGTTTTTT. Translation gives CASSVGWGGQGEKLFF.

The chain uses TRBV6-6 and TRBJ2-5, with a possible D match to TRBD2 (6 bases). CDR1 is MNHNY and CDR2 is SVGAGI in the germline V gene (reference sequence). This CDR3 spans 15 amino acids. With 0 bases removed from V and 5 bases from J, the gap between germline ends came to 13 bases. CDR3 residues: CASSYSPAGQETQYF. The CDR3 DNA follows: TGTGCCAGCAGTTACTCCCCGGCGGGGCAGGAGACCCAGTACTTC.

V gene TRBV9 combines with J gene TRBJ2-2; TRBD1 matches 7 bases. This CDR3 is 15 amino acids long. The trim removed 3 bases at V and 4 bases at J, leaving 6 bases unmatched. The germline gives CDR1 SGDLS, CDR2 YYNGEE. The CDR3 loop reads CASSGGPGGTGELFF. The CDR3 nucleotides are TGTGCCAGCAGCGGGGGCCCAGGGGGCACCGGGGAGCTGTTTTTT.

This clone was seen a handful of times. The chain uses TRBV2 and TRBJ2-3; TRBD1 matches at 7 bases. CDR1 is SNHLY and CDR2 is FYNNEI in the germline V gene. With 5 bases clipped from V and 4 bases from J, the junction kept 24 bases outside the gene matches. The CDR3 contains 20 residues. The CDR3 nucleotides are TGTGCCAGCAGTTTCCCCGACAGGGCTGAACCCCTCCCTGTTCCAGATACGCAGTATTTT. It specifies CASSFPDRAEPLPVPDTQYF. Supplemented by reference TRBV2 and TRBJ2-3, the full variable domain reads EPEVTQTPSHQVTQMGQEVILRCVPISNHLYFYWYRQILGQKVEFLVSFYNNEISEKSEIFDDQFSVERPDGSNFTLKIRSTKLEDSAMYFCASSFPDRAEPLPVPDTQYFGPGTRLTVL.

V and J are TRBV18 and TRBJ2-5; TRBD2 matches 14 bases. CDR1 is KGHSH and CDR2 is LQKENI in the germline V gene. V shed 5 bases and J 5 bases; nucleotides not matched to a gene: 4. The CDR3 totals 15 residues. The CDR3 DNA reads TGTGCCAGCTCATCCGGGACTAGCGGGAGTGAGACCCAGTACTTC. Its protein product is CASSSGTSGSETQYF. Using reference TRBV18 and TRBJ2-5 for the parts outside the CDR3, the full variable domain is NAGVMQNPRHLVRRRGQEARLRCSPMKGHSHVYWYRQLPEEGLKFMVYLQKENIIDESGMPKERFSAEFPKEGPSILRIQQVVRGDSAAYFCASSSGTSGSETQYFGPGTRLLVL.

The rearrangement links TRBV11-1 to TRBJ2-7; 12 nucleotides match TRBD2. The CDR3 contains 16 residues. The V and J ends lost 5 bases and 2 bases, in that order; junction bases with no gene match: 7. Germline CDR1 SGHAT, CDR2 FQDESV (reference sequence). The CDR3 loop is CASSQGASGGAYEQYF. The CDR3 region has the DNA TGTGCCAGCAGCCAAGGGGCTAGCGGGGGGGCCTACGAGCAGTACTTC.

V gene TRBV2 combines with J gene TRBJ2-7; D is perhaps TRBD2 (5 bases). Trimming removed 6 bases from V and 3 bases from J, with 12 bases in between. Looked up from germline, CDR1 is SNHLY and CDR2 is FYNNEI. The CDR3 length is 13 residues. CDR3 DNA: TGTGCCAGCAGGGCCGGACTGTACTACGAGCAGTACTTC. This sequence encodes CASRAGLYYEQYF.

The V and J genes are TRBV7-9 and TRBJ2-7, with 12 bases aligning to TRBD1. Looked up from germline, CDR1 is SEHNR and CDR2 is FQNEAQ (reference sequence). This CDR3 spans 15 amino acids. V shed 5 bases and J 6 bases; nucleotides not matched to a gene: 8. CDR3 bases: TGTGCCAGCAGCCCGTCCCGGGACAGGGGGCTCGAGCAGTACTTC. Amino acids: CASSPSRDRGLEQYF.

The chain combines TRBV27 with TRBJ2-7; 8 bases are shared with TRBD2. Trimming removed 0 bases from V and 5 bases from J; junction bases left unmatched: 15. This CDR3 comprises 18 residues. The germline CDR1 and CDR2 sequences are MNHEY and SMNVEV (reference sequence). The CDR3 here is CASSLSPLTGGGRDEQYF. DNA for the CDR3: TGTGCCAGCAGTTTATCTCCTCTTACGGGGGGGGGTCGGGACGAGCAGTACTTC.

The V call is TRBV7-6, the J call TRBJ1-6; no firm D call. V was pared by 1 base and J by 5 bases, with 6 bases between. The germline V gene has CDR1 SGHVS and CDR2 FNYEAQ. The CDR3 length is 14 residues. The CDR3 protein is CASSLDRDNSPLHF. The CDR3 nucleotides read TGTGCCAGCAGCTTAGACAGAGATAATTCACCCCTCCACTTT. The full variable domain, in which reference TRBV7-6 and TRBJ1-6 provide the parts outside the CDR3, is GAGVSQSPRYKVTKRGQDVALRCDPISGHVSLYWYRQALGQGPEFLTYFNYEAQQDKSGLPNDRFSAERPEGSISTLTIQRTEQRDSAMYRCASSLDRDNSPLHFGNGTRLTVT.

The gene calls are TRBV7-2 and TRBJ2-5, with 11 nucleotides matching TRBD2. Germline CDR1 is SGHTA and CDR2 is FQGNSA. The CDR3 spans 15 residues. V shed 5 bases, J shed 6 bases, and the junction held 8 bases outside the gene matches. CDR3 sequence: CASSLPPSGGKTQYF. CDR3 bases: TGTGCCAGCAGCCTCCCCCCTAGCGGGGGGAAGACCCAGTACTTC.

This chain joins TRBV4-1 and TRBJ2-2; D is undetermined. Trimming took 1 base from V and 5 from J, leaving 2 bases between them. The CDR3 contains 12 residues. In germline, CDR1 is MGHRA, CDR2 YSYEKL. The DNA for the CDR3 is TGCGCCAGCAGCCAAGCTACCGGGGAGCTGTTTTTT. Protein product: CASSQATGELFF.

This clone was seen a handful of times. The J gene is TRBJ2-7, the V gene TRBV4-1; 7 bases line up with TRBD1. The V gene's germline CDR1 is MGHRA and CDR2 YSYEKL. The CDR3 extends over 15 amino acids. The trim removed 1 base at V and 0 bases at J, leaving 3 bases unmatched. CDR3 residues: CASSQGWTGSYEQYF. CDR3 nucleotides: TGCGCCAGCAGCCAAGGCTGGACAGGCTCCTACGAGCAGTACTTC.

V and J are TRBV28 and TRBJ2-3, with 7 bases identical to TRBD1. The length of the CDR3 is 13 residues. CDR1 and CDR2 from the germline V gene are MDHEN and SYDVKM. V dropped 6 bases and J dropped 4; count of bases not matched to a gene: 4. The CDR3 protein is CASSRQGADTQYF. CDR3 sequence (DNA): TGTGCCAGCAGCAGACAGGGCGCAGATACGCAGTATTTT.

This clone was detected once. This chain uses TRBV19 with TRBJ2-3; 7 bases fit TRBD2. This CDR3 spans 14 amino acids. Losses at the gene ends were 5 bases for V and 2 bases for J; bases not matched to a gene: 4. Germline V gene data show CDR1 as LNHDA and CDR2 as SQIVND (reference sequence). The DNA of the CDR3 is TGTGCCAGTAGTCTGCGGGGGACCACAGATACGCAGTATTTT. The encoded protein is CASSLRGTTDTQYF.

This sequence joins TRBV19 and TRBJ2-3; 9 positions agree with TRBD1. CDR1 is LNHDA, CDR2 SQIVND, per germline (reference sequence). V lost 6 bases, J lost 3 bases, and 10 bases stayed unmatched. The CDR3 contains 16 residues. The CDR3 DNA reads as TGTGCCAGTAGAACCACCGGGACAGGGAGAACAGATACGCAGTATTTT. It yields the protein CASRTTGTGRTDTQYF.